The clone carrying this TCR beta chain was found many times. Its antigen is not identified. This sample is drawn from a study of molecular identifiers for immune sequencing clone quantification. Study-wide points: Spiked TCR RNA from one Jurkat cell reportedly showed up when mixed among one million naive cells. Clones exceeding 20 RNA copies carried over 97% of effector molecules but under 1% of naive-cell molecules.

The CDR3 extends over 15 amino acids. CDR1 is MGHDK, CDR2 SYGVNS, per germline. The V end was cut by 0 bases, the J end by 5 bases, with 14 bases between. Making the bulk TCR libraries relied on previously described methods and listed TCR primers. TCRdb ran MiXCR on the PCR reads and lists one entry per CDR3 protein. The table has about 510,000 distinct CDR3 sequences, about 21% seen once. This sequence was found in a human donor in good health. Some libraries in this study had Jurkat cell RNA spiked in. The gene calls are TRBV25-1 and TRBJ2-7; tentative D call: TRBD2 (6 bases). Sequencing was performed on naive CD8+ T cells from blood, with Jurkat cell RNA spiked in. The subset: FACS-sorted CD8+CD4-CCR7+CD45RA+ naive T cells. This chain's CDR3 is CASSEYGGAADEQYF. The CDR3 DNA follows: TGTGCCAGCAGTGAATACGGGGGAGCGGCCGACGAGCAGTACTTC.